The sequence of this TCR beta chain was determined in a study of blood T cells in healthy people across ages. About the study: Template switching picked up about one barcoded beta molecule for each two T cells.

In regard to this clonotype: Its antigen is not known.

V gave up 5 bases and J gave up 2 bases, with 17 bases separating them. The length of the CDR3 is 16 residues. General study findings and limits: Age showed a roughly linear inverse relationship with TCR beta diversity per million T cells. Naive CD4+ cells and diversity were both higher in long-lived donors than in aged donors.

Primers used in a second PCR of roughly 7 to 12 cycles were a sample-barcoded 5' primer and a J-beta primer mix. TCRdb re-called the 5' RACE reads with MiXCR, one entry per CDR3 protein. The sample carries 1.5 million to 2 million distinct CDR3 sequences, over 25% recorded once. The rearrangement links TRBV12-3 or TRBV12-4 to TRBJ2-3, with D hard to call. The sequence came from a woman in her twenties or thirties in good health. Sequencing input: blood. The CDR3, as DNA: TGTGCCAGCAGTGAGTCCCTACCCATTTTCACAGATACGCAGTATTTT. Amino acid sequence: CASSESLPIFTDTQYF.